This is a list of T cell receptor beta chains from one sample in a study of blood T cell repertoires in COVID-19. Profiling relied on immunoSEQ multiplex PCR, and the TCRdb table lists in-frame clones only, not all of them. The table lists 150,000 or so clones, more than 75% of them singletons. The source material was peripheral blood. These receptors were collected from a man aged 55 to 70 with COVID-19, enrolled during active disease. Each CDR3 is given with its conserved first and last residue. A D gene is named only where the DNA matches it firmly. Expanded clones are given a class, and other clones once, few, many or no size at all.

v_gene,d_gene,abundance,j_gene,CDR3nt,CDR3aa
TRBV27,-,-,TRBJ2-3,TGTGCCAGCAGTTTAGCAGCTAGGGATACGCAGTATTTT,CASSLAARDTQYF
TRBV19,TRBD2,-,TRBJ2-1,TGTGCCAGTAGTATAGTAAGCGGGGTAAACAATGAGCAGTTCTTC,CASSIVSGVNNEQFF
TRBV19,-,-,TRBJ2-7,TGTGCCAGTAGTTCGCGAGGGCCGGACCCTCGGTACGAGCAGTACTTC,CASSSRGPDPRYEQYF
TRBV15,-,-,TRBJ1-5,TGTGCCACCAGCAGAGAGTTGTCAGGCAATCAGCCCCAGCATTTT,CATSRELSGNQPQHF
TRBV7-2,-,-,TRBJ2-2,TGTGCCAGCAACCAGGGCCCGAACACCGGGGAGCTGTTTTTT,CASNQGPNTGELFF
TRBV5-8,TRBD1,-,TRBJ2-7,TGTGCCAGCAGCTTGGACCTAGACGGGACAGGGGAGCAGTACTTC,CASSLDLDGTGEQYF
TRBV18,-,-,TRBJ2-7,TGTGCCAGCTCACCTCTAGATCCAGGGGATTTATACTCCTACGAGCAGTACTTC,CASSPLDPGDLYSYEQYF
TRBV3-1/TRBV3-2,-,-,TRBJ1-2,TGTGCCAGCAGCCGCGGGGGCCAAAGTGGCTACACCTTC,CASSRGGQSGYTF
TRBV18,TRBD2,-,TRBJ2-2,TGTGCCAGCTCACCCAGATCTCTAGCGGGATTGAACACCGGGGAGCTGTTTTTT,CASSPRSLAGLNTGELFF
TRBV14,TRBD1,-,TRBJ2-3,TGTGCCAGCAGCCAAGATAAGGGGGCGGTCACAGATACGCAGTATTTT,CASSQDKGAVTDTQYF
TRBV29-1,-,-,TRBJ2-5,TGCAGCCATGAACAGGGAAGAGGACTGCGAGAGACCCAGTACTTC,CSHEQGRGLRETQYF
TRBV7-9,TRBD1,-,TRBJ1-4,TGTGCCAGCAGCCCGGACAGGGGCTTGTTTAATGAAAAACTGTTTTTT,CASSPDRGLFNEKLFF
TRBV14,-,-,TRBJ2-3,TGTGCCAGCAGCCAAGGAACGGGGGGCCTACATACGCAGTATTTT,CASSQGTGGLHTQYF
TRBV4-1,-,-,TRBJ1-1,TGCGCCAGCAGCTCACAGTTGGTGAACACTGAAGCTTTCTTT,CASSSQLVNTEAFF
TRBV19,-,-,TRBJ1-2,TGTGCCAGTAGTATTGCAGGGGCCAACTCCTATGGCTACACCTTC,CASSIAGANSYGYTF
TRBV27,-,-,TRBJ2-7,TGTGCCAGCAGCCCCGGGGGTTACTCCTACGAGCAGTACTTC,CASSPGGYSYEQYF
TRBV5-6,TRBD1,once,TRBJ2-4,TGTGCCAGCAGCTTGACAGGGGACAAAAACATTCAGTACTTC,CASSLTGDKNIQYF
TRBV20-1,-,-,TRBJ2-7,TGCAGTGCTAGCCGGGAGCTGGAGCAGTACTTC,CSASRELEQYF
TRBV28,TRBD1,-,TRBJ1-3,TGTGCCAGCAGCCGGGACAGCCGTATCTCTGGAAACACCATATATTTT,CASSRDSRISGNTIYF
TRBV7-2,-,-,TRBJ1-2,TGTGCCAGCAGCTTAAACAGGGTAGATGGCTACACCTTC,CASSLNRVDGYTF
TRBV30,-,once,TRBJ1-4,TGTGCCTGGATGGCGGATACTAATGAAAAACTGTTTTTT,CAWMADTNEKLFF
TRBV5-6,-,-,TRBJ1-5,TGTGCCAGCAGCCGAAGGGGAAATCAGCCCCAGCATTTT,CASSRRGNQPQHF
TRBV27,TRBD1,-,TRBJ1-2,TGTGCCAGCAGTCAAGGGACAGAGGGTTCCTATGGCTACACCTTC,CASSQGTEGSYGYTF
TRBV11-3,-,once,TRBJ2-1,TGTGCCAGCAGCTTAGTTGGGGGGACGTATTACAATGAGCAGTTCTTC,CASSLVGGTYYNEQFF
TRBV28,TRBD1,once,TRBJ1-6,TGTGCCAGCAGTGTCCTACAGGGGAACTCCTATAATTCACCCCTCCACTTT,CASSVLQGNSYNSPLHF
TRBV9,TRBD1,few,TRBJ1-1,TGTGCCAGCAGCGTAGAGCCTGGGGGACAGACAATGAACACTGAAGCTTTCTTT,CASSVEPGGQTMNTEAFF
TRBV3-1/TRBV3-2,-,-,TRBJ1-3,TGTGCCAGCAGCCTTCAGGGTTTCGGAAACACCATATATTTT,CASSLQGFGNTIYF
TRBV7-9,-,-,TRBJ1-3,TGTGCCAGCAGCTTAGGGCTCGAAAACACCATATATTTT,CASSLGLENTIYF
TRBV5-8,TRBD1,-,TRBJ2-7,TGTGCCAGCAGCCCGCGTGGGACAGGGGGCTACGAGCAGTACTTC,CASSPRGTGGYEQYF
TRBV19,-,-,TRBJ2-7,TGTGCCAGTAGTATAATGGTAGGACCGAGGGTAGAGCAGTACTTC,CASSIMVGPRVEQYF
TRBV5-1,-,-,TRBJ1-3,TGCGCCAGCAGCTCCGGACAGAACTCTGGAAACACCATATATTTT,CASSSGQNSGNTIYF
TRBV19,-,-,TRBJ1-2,TGTGCCAGTGGAGACAGGTACCTTAACTATGGCTACACCTTC,CASGDRYLNYGYTF
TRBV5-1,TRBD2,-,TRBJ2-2,TGCATCTCCCAGCGGGAGGGAGGAAGCACCGGGGAGCTGTTTTTT,CISQREGGSTGELFF
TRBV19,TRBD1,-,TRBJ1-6,TGTGCCAGTAGTCGGGACAGGGAATCCTATAATTCACCCCTCCACTTT,CASSRDRESYNSPLHF
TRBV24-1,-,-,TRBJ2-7,TGTGCCACCACCGCGGGACCCTCCTACGAGCAGTACTTC,CATTAGPSYEQYF
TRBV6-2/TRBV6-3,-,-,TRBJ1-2,TGTGCCAGCAGTTACTCGACCCGGGATAACTATGGCTACACCTTC,CASSYSTRDNYGYTF
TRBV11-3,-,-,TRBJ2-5,TGTGCCAGCAGCTTAGCGGAGCAAGAGACCCAGTACTTC,CASSLAEQETQYF
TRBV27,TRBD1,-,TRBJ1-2,TGTGCCAGCAGCGATGGGACAGCCAGTTTGGGCTATGGCTACACCTTC,CASSDGTASLGYGYTF
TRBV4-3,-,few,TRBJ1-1,TGCGCCAGCAGCCAAGTGGTCCGGGACACTGAAGCTTTCTTT,CASSQVVRDTEAFF
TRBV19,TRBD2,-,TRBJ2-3,TGTGCCAGTACCACAGCGGGAGGGCGAAAGTCTGGAGATACGCAGTATTTT,CASTTAGGRKSGDTQYF
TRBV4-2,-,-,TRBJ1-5,TGTGCCAGCAGCCAAGGGTCGACGGGGGGGAATCAGCCCCAGCATTTT,CASSQGSTGGNQPQHF
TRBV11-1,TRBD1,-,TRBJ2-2,TGTGCCAGCAGCTGGGGACAGGGGGTCATCACCGGGGAGCTGTTTTTT,CASSWGQGVITGELFF
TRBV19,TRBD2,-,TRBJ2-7,TGTGCCAGTAGTATAGATCTAGCGGGAGCCGAGCAGTACTTC,CASSIDLAGAEQYF
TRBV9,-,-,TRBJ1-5,TGTGCCAGCAGCGGGGGGGATAGCAATCAGCCCCAGCATTTT,CASSGGDSNQPQHF
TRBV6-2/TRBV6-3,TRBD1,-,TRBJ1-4,TGTGCCAGCAGTCTCCTGGACAGGGGGTATGAAAAACTGTTTTTT,CASSLLDRGYEKLFF